These 15 T cell receptor beta chains share one sample of origin, sequenced in a study of preoperative IRX-2 immunotherapy in early breast cancer. Assay used: immunoSEQ multiplex PCR; TCRdb lists only in-frame clones, some missing. The table shows roughly 57,000 clones, with roughly 95% occurring only once. The treatment: preoperative locoregional IRX-2 cytokine immunotherapy. Sample collection was performed from a patient treated with IRX-2 immunotherapy. Receptors originate from a human donor with breast cancer.

This sequence joins TRBV10-3 and TRBJ2-7, with 10 bases identical to TRBD1. CDR3 length equals 15 residues. Germline V lookup: CDR1 ENHRY, CDR2 SYGVKD. V was clipped by 4 bases and J by 0 bases; unmatched bases: 3. CDR3 nucleotide sequence: TGTGCCATCAGTGGAGGGACAGGGGACTCCTACGAGCAGTACTTC. Amino acid sequence: CAISGGTGDSYEQYF.

J is TRBJ1-6 and V is TRBV6-5; TRBD1 is a possible D gene (5 bases). The V end was cut by 4 bases, the J end by 5 bases, with 15 bases between. CDR3 length: 16 amino acids. The germline V gene has CDR1 MNHEY and CDR2 SVGAGI. The CDR3 DNA reads TGTGCCAGCAGTTGGAATAGGGACCCCCATAATTCACCCCTCCACTTT. Encoded protein: CASSWNRDPHNSPLHF.

The chain carries TRBV2 and TRBJ1-5; 7 bases match TRBD1. The V and J ends lost 6 bases and 4 bases, in that order; junction bases with no gene match: 6. CDR3 size: 14 residues. CDR1 and CDR2 (germline): SNHLY, FYNNEI. CDR3 residues: CASSEQGRNQPQHF. In DNA form, the CDR3 reads TGTGCCAGCAGCGAACAGGGGCGGAATCAGCCCCAGCATTTT.

The V and J genes are TRBV29-1 and TRBJ2-3; D gene uncertain. V lost 3 bases and J 1 base, leaving 5 bases between the germline ends. Germline V lookup: CDR1 SQVTM, CDR2 ANQGSEA. CDR3 length: 12 amino acids. This CDR3 reads CSVDKGTDTQYF. CDR3 nucleotides: TGCAGCGTTGATAAAGGCACAGATACGCAGTATTTT.

This sequence joins TRBV18 and TRBJ1-3; D not certain. The CDR3 length is 16 residues. Trimming took off 3 bases at V and 1 base at J, with 13 bases between the two ends. CDR1 is KGHSH, CDR2 LQKENI, per germline. The CDR3 spells CASSPERVRSGNTIYF. CDR3 DNA: TGTGCCAGCTCACCGGAAAGGGTGCGTTCTGGAAACACCATATATTTT.

The CDR3 DNA follows: TGTGCCAGCAGCCCGGGGGGTAATCAGCCCCAGCATTTT. Its translation: CASSPGGNQPQHF. This chain connects TRBV5-4 to TRBJ1-5, with a weak D call TRBD1 (5 bases). V was pared by 4 bases and J by 4 bases, with 9 bases between. The germline gives CDR1 SGHNT, CDR2 YYREEE (reference sequence). This CDR3 is 13 amino acids long.

This chain joins TRBV19 and TRBJ1-1; D gene ambiguous. Germline loops: CDR1 LNHDA, CDR2 SQIVND (reference sequence). The CDR3 has 13 residues. Trimming shortened V by 7 bases and J by 2 bases, and 11 bases separated the two germline ends. CDR3 sequence: CASKGQSNTEAFF. CDR3 in DNA: TGTGCCAGTAAGGGCCAGAGCAACACTGAAGCTTTCTTT.

The V and J genes are TRBV7-2 and TRBJ2-5; tentative D call: TRBD1 (6 bases). CDR1 SGHTA and CDR2 FQGNSA come from the germline V gene. The CDR3 has 13 residues. The ends were cut back, 7 bases at V and 5 bases at J, with 14 bases in the middle. In nucleotides, the CDR3 is TGTGCCAGCATTCTCAGGGGCGCGGAGACCCAGTACTTC. It translates to CASILRGAETQYF.

The chain recombines TRBV6-5 with TRBJ2-5; D is perhaps TRBD1 (5 bases). V dropped 5 bases and J dropped 14 bases, with 12 bases sitting between them. Looked up from germline, CDR1 is MNHEY and CDR2 is SVGAGI. The CDR3 is made up of 10 amino acids. The CDR3 is CASSAGHPYF. The CDR3 bases are TGTGCCAGCAGTGCAGGGCATCCATACTTC.

This chain joins TRBV28 and TRBJ1-1; 8 bases are a match to TRBD1. Germline V gene lookup returns CDR1 MDHEN and CDR2 SYDVKM. CDR3 length: 13 amino acids. The V gene end was trimmed by 6 bases and the J gene end by 4 bases; junction bases not matched to a gene: 4. CDR3 region: CASRLTGGTEAFF. CDR3 coding DNA: TGTGCCAGCAGGCTTACAGGGGGCACTGAAGCTTTCTTT.

This clone was recorded once. The V gene is TRBV13, the J gene TRBJ2-2; 7 bases line up with TRBD2. Germline assignment: CDR1 PRHDT and CDR2 FYEKMQ (reference sequence). CDR3 length equals 18 residues. The ends lost 1 base at V and 3 bases at J; junction bases unmatched: 11. The CDR3 loop reads CASSLAASGRVDTGELFF. As DNA, the CDR3 is TGTGCCAGCAGCTTAGCGGCTAGCGGAAGGGTCGACACCGGGGAGCTGTTTTTT.

The rearrangement uses TRBV18 and TRBJ2-7, with D perhaps assigned TRBD1 or TRBD2 (5 bases each). V was trimmed by 5 bases and J by 7 bases, leaving 18 bases between them. CDR1 and CDR2 from the germline V gene are KGHSH and LQKENI. There are 14 residues in the CDR3. Here the CDR3 DNA reads TGTGCCAGCTCAGCCGGGACCCACCATAGGGAGCAGTACTTC. Translating it yields CASSAGTHHREQYF. Variable domain in full (rest from reference TRBV18 and TRBJ2-7): NAGVMQNPRHLVRRRGQEARLRCSPMKGHSHVYWYRQLPEEGLKFMVYLQKENIIDESGMPKERFSAEFPKEGPSILRIQQVVRGDSAAYFCASSAGTHHREQYFGPGTRLTVT.

The rearrangement joins TRBV18 to TRBJ2-4; D is unclear. V gave up 2 bases and J gave up 2 bases, with 7 bases separating them. The CDR3 runs to 14 residues. From germline, CDR1 is KGHSH and CDR2 LQKENI. The CDR3 loop is CASSPMGSKNIQYF. The CDR3, as DNA: TGTGCCAGCTCACCAATGGGGTCCAAAAACATTCAGTACTTC. Using reference TRBV18 and TRBJ2-4 for the parts outside the CDR3, the full variable domain is NAGVMQNPRHLVRRRGQEARLRCSPMKGHSHVYWYRQLPEEGLKFMVYLQKENIIDESGMPKERFSAEFPKEGPSILRIQQVVRGDSAAYFCASSPMGSKNIQYFGAGTRLSVL.

The chain recombines TRBV27 with TRBJ1-2, with 9 bases lining up with TRBD1. Germline CDR1 MNHEY, CDR2 SMNVEV (reference sequence). The CDR3 totals 14 residues. V lost 7 bases and J lost 7; bases outside the gene matches: 10. Here the CDR3 reads CASKNRGRTFGYTF. CDR3 sequence (DNA): TGTGCCAGCAAAAACAGGGGGCGAACTTTTGGCTACACCTTC.

This chain connects TRBV4-1 to TRBJ2-1; TRBD2 matches at 8 bases. This CDR3 is built from 16 residues. Germline values: CDR1 MGHRA, CDR2 YSYEKL. The trim removed 0 bases at V and 5 bases at J, leaving 6 bases unmatched. The CDR3 here is CASSQDRTSGNNEQFF. The DNA of the CDR3 is TGCGCCAGCAGCCAAGATCGAACTAGCGGAAACAATGAGCAGTTCTTC.